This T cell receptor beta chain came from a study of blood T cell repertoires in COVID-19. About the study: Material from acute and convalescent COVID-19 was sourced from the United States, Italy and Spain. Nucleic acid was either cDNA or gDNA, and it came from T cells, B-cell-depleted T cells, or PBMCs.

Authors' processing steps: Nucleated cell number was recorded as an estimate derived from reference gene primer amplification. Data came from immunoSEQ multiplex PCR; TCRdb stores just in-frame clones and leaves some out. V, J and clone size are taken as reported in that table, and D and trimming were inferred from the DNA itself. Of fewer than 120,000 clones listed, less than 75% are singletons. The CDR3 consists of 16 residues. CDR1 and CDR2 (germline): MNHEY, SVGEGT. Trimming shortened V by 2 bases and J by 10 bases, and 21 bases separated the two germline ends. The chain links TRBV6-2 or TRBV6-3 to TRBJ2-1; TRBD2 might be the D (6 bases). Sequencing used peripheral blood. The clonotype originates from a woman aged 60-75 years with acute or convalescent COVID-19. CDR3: CASSYLEGLGGEEQFF. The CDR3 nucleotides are TGTGCCAGCAGTTACCTCGAGGGGCTGGGAGGAGAGGAGCAGTTCTTC.